This TCR beta chain is from a study of CD8 T cells in Susac syndrome. RNA was extracted with the RNeasy kit, and a quantity of roughly 0.5 to 1 ug was reverse transcribed using random hexamers. The amplification used immunoSEQ multiplex PCR on TCR beta CDR3; it spanned 54 Vbeta and 13 Jbeta. TCRdb passed the immunoSEQ multiplex PCR reads through MiXCR, listing each CDR3 protein once. The sample holds about 200,000 distinct CDR3 sequences; nearly 95% are singletons and the top ten take 0.093%. In blood CD8+ and CD4+ T cells, TCR beta underwent sequencing. The CDR3 length is 13 residues. Germline CDR1 DFQATT, CDR2 SNEGSKA (reference sequence). Between the trimmed V and J ends, which lost 2 bases and 2 bases, there was a span of 6 bases. Study-level findings and limits: The study acknowledged a relatively small number of individuals in its TCR sequencing and HLA analysis.

Comment on this clonotype: Its matching antigen is unknown.

V is TRBV20-1 and J is TRBJ2-2; no clear D gene. This clonotype was obtained from a human donor with multiple sclerosis. Material for sequencing was CD4+ T cells from PBMCs. The DNA for the CDR3 is TGCAGTGCTAGATCTATAAACACCGGGGAGCTGTTTTTT. Encoded protein: CSARSINTGELFF.